The clone carrying this T cell receptor beta chain was seen only a few times. This sample was taken from a study of blood T cell repertoires in COVID-19. Study background: Samples taken during acute and convalescent COVID-19 were collected in the United States, Italy and Spain.

Germline CDR1 and CDR2: SEHNR and FQNEAQ (reference sequence). This CDR3 has 16 amino acids. The V end was cut by 1 base, the J end by 6 bases, with 13 bases between. The authors' processing: How many nucleated cells were present was estimated from reference gene primer amplification. Some clones are missing from TCRdb's copy, which holds only in-frame ones; the method was immunoSEQ multiplex PCR. V and J calls and clone size are those listed in that table; D and trimming were worked out from the DNA. This repertoire shows 150,000 to 200,000 clones, roughly 90% found once; its top ten account for roughly 19%.

The TCR originated in a man between 60 and 75 years old with active or convalescent COVID-19. V gene TRBV7-9 combines with J gene TRBJ1-6; a weak D match, TRBD1 (6 bases). The sequencing input was peripheral blood. The DNA for the CDR3 is TGTGCCAGCAGCTTAGTGTCTGGGACAACTAATTCACCCCTCCACTTT. Its protein is CASSLVSGTTNSPLHF.